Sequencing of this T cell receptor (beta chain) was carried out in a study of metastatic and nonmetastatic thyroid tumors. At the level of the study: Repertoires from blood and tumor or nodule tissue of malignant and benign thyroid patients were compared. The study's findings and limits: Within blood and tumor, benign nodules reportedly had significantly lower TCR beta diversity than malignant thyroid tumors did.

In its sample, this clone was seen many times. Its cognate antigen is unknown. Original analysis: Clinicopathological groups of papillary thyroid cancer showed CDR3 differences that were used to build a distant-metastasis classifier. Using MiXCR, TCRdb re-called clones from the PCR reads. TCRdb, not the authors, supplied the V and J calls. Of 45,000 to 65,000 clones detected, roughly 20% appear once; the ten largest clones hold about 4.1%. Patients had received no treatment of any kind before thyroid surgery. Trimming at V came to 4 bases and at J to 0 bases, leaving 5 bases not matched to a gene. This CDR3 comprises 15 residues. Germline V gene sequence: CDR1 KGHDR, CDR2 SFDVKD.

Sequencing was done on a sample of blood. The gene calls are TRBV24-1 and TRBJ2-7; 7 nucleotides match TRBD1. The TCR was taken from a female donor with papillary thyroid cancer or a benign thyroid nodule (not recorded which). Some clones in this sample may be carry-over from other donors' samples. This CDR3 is CATSDQQGNSYEQYF. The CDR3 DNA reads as TGTGCCACCAGTGACCAACAGGGGAACTCCTACGAGCAGTACTTC.